A single sample gave rise to the 28 T cell receptor beta chains below, sequenced in a study of blood T cell repertoires in COVID-19. Clones were read by immunoSEQ multiplex PCR, and TCRdb kept only the in-frame ones, dropping some. Altogether about 160,000 clones are present, around 82% being singletons, with the ten largest covering approximately 6.8%. Specimen: peripheral blood. The receptors were gathered from a middle-aged woman with COVID-19, enrolled during active disease.

This clone was seen once. V and J are TRBV7-6 and TRBJ1-3; D unresolved. CDR3 length: 16 residues. Germline loops: CDR1 SGHVS, CDR2 FNYEAQ. V lost 4 bases and J lost 8, with 21 bases in between. The CDR3 is CASSSATSGPGDTIYF. CDR3 DNA: TGTGCCAGCAGCTCCGCAACCTCGGGCCCCGGGGACACCATATATTTT.

The chain uses TRBV28 and TRBJ2-7, with D possibly matching TRBD2 (7 bases). This CDR3 comprises 16 residues. V dropped 5 bases and J dropped 4 bases, with 21 bases sitting between them. From germline, CDR1 is MDHEN and CDR2 SYDVKM. The CDR3 sequence is CASSGSQGRELYEQYF. DNA of the CDR3: TGTGCCAGCAGTGGATCGCAGGGGAGGGAGCTTTACGAGCAGTACTTC. The variable domain in full, with the rest retrieved from reference TRBV28 and TRBJ2-7, is DVKVTQSSRYLVKRTGEKVFLECVQDMDHENMFWYRQDPGLGLRLIYFSYDVKMKEKGDIPEGYSVSREKKERFSLILESASTNQTSMYLCASSGSQGRELYEQYFGPGTRLTVT.

J is TRBJ2-2 and V is TRBV11-2; maybe TRBD2 (5 bases). Germline CDR1 is SGHAT and CDR2 is FQNNGV. Trimming cost V 3 bases and J 6 bases, with 14 bases left between them. The CDR3 has 15 residues. In DNA form, the CDR3 reads TGTGCCAGCAGCTTTAATCCCTTGAGGGCCGGGGAGCTGTTTTTT. Its translation is CASSFNPLRAGELFF.

The chain combines TRBV7-6 with TRBJ2-5, with D perhaps TRBD1 (5 bases). The germline V gene encodes CDR1 SGHVS and CDR2 FNYEAQ. The CDR3 totals 15 residues. With 5 bases removed from V and 5 bases from J, the gap between germline ends came to 18 bases. The CDR3 sequence: CASSARGEVAETQYF. As DNA, the CDR3 is TGTGCCAGCAGCGCTAGGGGTGAGGTTGCGGAGACCCAGTACTTC.

V is TRBV9 and J is TRBJ1-4; perhaps TRBD1 as D (5 bases). This CDR3 has 15 amino acids. The germline CDR1 and CDR2 sequences are SGDLS and YYNGEE. V lost 2 bases to trimming and J lost 4 bases, with 12 bases between them. In DNA, the CDR3 is TGTGCCAGCAGCGTGGGGGGACGGCTTAATGAAAAACTGTTTTTT. Encoded protein: CASSVGGRLNEKLFF.

Many counts were recorded for this clone. The rearrangement uses TRBV9 and TRBJ1-2; 8 bases line up with TRBD1. V lost 3 bases and J lost 4; bases outside the gene matches: 8. The CDR3 is 15 residues long. Per germline, CDR1 SGDLS and CDR2 YYNGEE. The DNA of the CDR3 is TGTGCCAGCAGCGCAGGGGGACAGGAGCCCTATGGCTACACCTTC. This translates into CASSAGGQEPYGYTF.

The V gene is TRBV2, the J gene TRBJ2-1, with D possibly being TRBD2 (6 bases). The V gene lost 3 bases and the J gene lost 7 bases, with 13 bases spanning the gap. The CDR3 covers 14 residues. CDR1 and CDR2 (germline): SNHLY, FYNNEI. CDR3 nucleotide sequence: TGTGCCAGCAGTGATATGGGGGGAGAGAATGAGCAGTTCTTC. Its protein is CASSDMGGENEQFF.

CDR3: CAGGQGGNTEAFF. The CDR3, as DNA: TGTGCCGGTGGGCAGGGAGGGAACACTGAAGCTTTCTTT. The V and J genes are TRBV28 and TRBJ1-1; possibly TRBD1 for D (5 bases). The V end lost 11 bases, the J end lost 1 base, and 14 bases lay between the germline ends. Looked up from germline, CDR1 is MDHEN and CDR2 is SYDVKM. CDR3 length equals 13 residues.

This chain connects TRBV7-6 to TRBJ2-7, with D perhaps TRBD1 (6 bases). Germline V gene sequence: CDR1 SGHVS, CDR2 FNYEAQ. This CDR3 region has 16 residues. The ends were cut back, 2 bases at V and 3 bases at J, with 17 bases in the middle. This chain's CDR3 is CASSLRAGASRYEQYF. In DNA, the CDR3 is TGTGCCAGCAGCTTAAGGGCAGGGGCAAGTCGCTACGAGCAGTACTTC.

On this clone itself: One end of the junction fails to match germline, which may point to a read error. This chain uses TRBV27 with TRBJ2-1; unclear D gene. CDR3 size: 15 residues. CDR1 and CDR2 (germline): MNHEY, SMNVEV (reference sequence). CDR3 sequence reads: CATSLERNGDHEQFF. The CDR3 bases are TGTGCCACCAGTTTAGAGCGTAATGGAGACCATGAGCAGTTCTTC.

This clone was counted only a few times. The V call is TRBV19, the J call TRBJ1-6; a weak D match, TRBD1 (5 bases). Germline CDR1 is LNHDA and CDR2 is SQIVND (reference sequence). Trimming left V 8 bases short and J 8 bases short, with 16 bases between. The length of the CDR3 is 14 residues. CDR3 in DNA: TGTGCCAGTTCTCATCGCAGGGTTCATTCACCCCTCCACTTT. Translating gives CASSHRRVHSPLHF.

This rearrangement joins TRBV2 to TRBJ2-1, with D possibly matching TRBD1 (5 bases). The CDR3 covers 13 residues. V was trimmed by 2 bases and J by 9 bases, leaving 11 bases between them. CDR1 is SNHLY and CDR2 is FYNNEI in the germline V gene. In DNA form, the CDR3 reads TGTGCCAGCAGTGAAATCTGGGGCAGTGAGCAGTTCTTC. Translation gives CASSEIWGSEQFF.

The chain uses TRBV11-1 and TRBJ2-1; D gene unclear. CDR1 is SGHAT, CDR2 FQDESV, per germline (reference sequence). V lost 1 base to trimming and J lost 10 bases, with 11 bases between them. This CDR3 has 13 residues. CDR3: CASSLEFAREQFF. The CDR3 DNA follows: TGTGCCAGCAGCTTAGAATTTGCTAGAGAGCAGTTCTTC.

CDR3 sequence: CASSQHTLQETQYF. For the CDR3, the DNA is TGTGCCAGCAGCCAACACACCCTCCAAGAGACCCAGTACTTC. This rearrangement joins TRBV3-1 (or the pseudogene TRBV3-2) to TRBJ2-5; D not certain. This CDR3 region has 14 residues. The V and J ends lost 2 bases and 1 base respectively, with 8 bases between them. Germline CDR1 and CDR2: LGHDT and YNNKEL (reference sequence).

The chain combines TRBV4-1 with TRBJ1-1, with TRBD1 identical over 9 bases. The CDR3 consists of 14 residues. Germline trimming cut 2 bases from V and 4 bases from J; bases unmatched to any gene: 2. The V gene's germline CDR1 is MGHRA and CDR2 YSYEKL. For the CDR3, the DNA is TGCGCCAGCAGCCAAAGGACAGGGGCCACTGAAGCTTTCTTT. Its protein is CASSQRTGATEAFF.

The chain is built from TRBV2 and TRBJ2-7; D is ambiguous. The CDR3 sequence is 11 residues long. V was shortened by 6 bases and J by 3 bases, with 6 bases between the two germline ends. The germline CDR1 and CDR2 sequences are SNHLY and FYNNEI. The CDR3 here is CASRHYYEQYV. As DNA, the CDR3 is TGTGCCAGCAGGCACTACTACGAGCAGTACGTC.

CDR3 sequence (DNA): TGTGCCAGCAGCCCACCACAGGGGGCGCGGAGTACTGAAGCTTTCTTT. This gives the protein CASSPPQGARSTEAFF. The V and J genes are TRBV7-9 and TRBJ1-1, with 9 positions matching TRBD1. The V segment lost 5 bases and the J segment 5 bases; nucleotides outside the gene matches: 12. This CDR3 has 16 amino acids. Germline V gene data show CDR1 as SEHNR and CDR2 as FQNEAQ (reference sequence).

This chain connects TRBV5-1 to TRBJ1-2, with a tentative D call TRBD1 (6 bases). This CDR3 is 16 amino acids long. The germline V gene encodes CDR1 SGHRS and CDR2 YFSETQ. V lost 4 bases and J lost 8, with 24 bases in between. Here the CDR3 DNA reads TGCGCCAGCAGCATGAGGTACAGGGCCACCCAGGAGGGCTACACCTTC. The encoded protein is CASSMRYRATQEGYTF.

V is TRBV7-8 and J is TRBJ1-6; D may be TRBD1 (6 bases). The germline gives CDR1 SGHVS, CDR2 FQNEAQ. Trimming pared 4 bases from V and 9 bases from J, leaving 19 bases between. This CDR3 contains 16 residues. The DNA for the CDR3 is TGTGCCAGCAGCTCATCAGCGGACAGTAGGGGTTCACCCCTCCACTTT. Encoded protein: CASSSSADSRGSPLHF. Full variable domain (rest looked up from reference TRBV7-8 and TRBJ1-6): GAGVSQSPRYKVAKRGQDVALRCDPISGHVSLFWYQQALGQGPEFLTYFQNEAQLDKSGLPSDRFFAERPEGSVSTLKIQRTQQEDSAVYLCASSSSADSRGSPLHFGNGTRLTVT.

This chain connects TRBV5-4 to TRBJ2-2; the match to TRBD1 covers 9 bases. Germline V gives CDR1 SGHNT, CDR2 YYREEE (reference sequence). V lost 4 bases to trimming and J lost 6 bases; unmatched junction nucleotides: 13. The CDR3 extends over 17 amino acids. The CDR3 nucleotides read TGTGCCAGCAGCGCCCCGGGACAGGGTAGGATTGCCGGGGAGCTGTTTTTT. As protein: CASSAPGQGRIAGELFF.

This chain joins TRBV5-1 and TRBJ2-7, with D maybe TRBD1 (6 bases). The CDR3 is 15 residues long. Per germline, CDR1 SGHRS and CDR2 YFSETQ. Trimming shortened V by 0 bases and J by 0 bases, and 10 bases separated the two germline ends. CDR3 residues: CASSLGQASSYEQYF. The CDR3 nucleotides read TGCGCCAGCAGCTTGGGACAGGCCAGCTCCTACGAGCAGTACTTC.

This clone appeared once. The V and J genes are TRBV5-6 and TRBJ2-4; D perhaps matches TRBD1 (6 bases). Germline-derived CDR1 and CDR2 are SGHDT and YYEEEE. V lost 3 bases to trimming and J lost 0 bases, with 13 bases between them. The CDR3 sequence is 16 residues long. The CDR3 region is CASSSGQLLAKNIQYF. CDR3 bases: TGTGCCAGCAGCTCTGGACAGTTACTAGCCAAAAACATTCAGTACTTC.

This clone was seen repeatedly, ten times or more. This chain joins TRBV19 and TRBJ2-3, with D possibly matching TRBD2 (6 bases). Germline values: CDR1 LNHDA, CDR2 SQIVND (reference sequence). V was cut by 1 base and J by 4 bases, with 12 bases left in between. The CDR3 length is 15 residues. CDR3 bases: TGTGCCAGTAGTATAGCGGGAGCGTTGGCAGATACGCAGTATTTT. It translates to CASSIAGALADTQYF.

This clone was observed at least ten times. This sequence joins TRBV6-4 and TRBJ2-3; 9 nucleotides agree with TRBD2. This CDR3 spans 16 amino acids. Germline-derived CDR1 and CDR2 are MRHNA and SNTAGT. Unmatched junction bases numbered 3, after V lost 0 bases and J lost 2 bases. CDR3 in amino acids: CASSDSAGGPTDTQYF. DNA of the CDR3: TGTGCCAGCAGTGACTCAGCGGGGGGCCCCACAGATACGCAGTATTTT.

The CDR3 protein is CASSHYRGLNEKLFF. The CDR3 DNA is TGCGCCAGCAGCCACTACAGGGGACTTAATGAAAAACTGTTTTTT. The V gene is TRBV10-2, the J gene TRBJ1-4; 7 positions agree with TRBD1. V gave up 6 bases and J gave up 4 bases; unmatched junction bases: 8. The CDR3 length is 15 residues. Looked up from germline, CDR1 is WSHSY and CDR2 is SAAADI.

The chain uses TRBV3-1 (or the pseudogene TRBV3-2) and TRBJ2-7; no clear D. The CDR3 extends over 16 amino acids. Germline V gene data show CDR1 as LGHDT and CDR2 as YNNKEL (reference sequence). Trimming removed 0 bases at V and 6 bases at J, with 18 bases between. The CDR3 sequence: CASSQDLGSRLLEQYF. CDR3 bases: TGTGCCAGCAGCCAAGATCTAGGAAGCCGGTTACTCGAGCAGTACTTC.

This CDR3 is CASSNSGSYEQYF. The CDR3 nucleotides read TGTGCCAGTAGTAATAGCGGATCCTACGAGCAGTACTTC. The genes are TRBV19 and TRBJ2-7, with D perhaps TRBD2 (6 bases). Germline V lookup: CDR1 LNHDA, CDR2 SQIVND (reference sequence). V was cut by 4 bases and J by 1 base, with 8 bases left in between. CDR3 length equals 13 residues.

The DNA of the CDR3 is TGTGCCAGCAGTGAGTGGGGTCAGGGTCCCGAGCAGTACGTC. It translates to CASSEWGQGPEQYV. The chain recombines TRBV6-1 with TRBJ2-7; the D gene is possibly TRBD1 (5 bases). The CDR3 runs to 14 residues. Trimming shortened V by 3 bases and J by 6 bases, and 15 bases separated the two germline ends. Germline CDR1 reads MNHNS; CDR2 reads SASEGT.